The clone carrying this TCR beta chain occurred many times. The sample belongs to a study of low-dose radiotherapy and immunotherapy resistance in tumors. Study-wide background: The fractionation for Cohort 1 was 0.5 Gy per fraction every 2 weeks, totaling 6.5 Gy.

The germline gives CDR1 SNHLY, CDR2 FYNNEI. This CDR3 has 17 residues. The V gene lost 6 bases and the J gene lost 1 base, with 16 bases spanning the gap. Time point meaning: before trial treatment. Patients eligible had advanced solid tumors without tumor-infiltrating lymphocytes. First-strand cDNA used TRAV- and TRBV-specific primers, covering alpha and beta chains. With a constant-region primer and a V-primer adapter, TCRs were subjected to around 18 PCR cycles of amplification. mRNA, after isolation, was amplified by in vitro transcription. Each CDR3 protein is one row after TCRdb ran MiXCR on the reads. Of 100,000 or so distinct CDR3 sequences listed, 9.4% are singletons.

The sequence came from a male donor with prostate cancer. V gene TRBV2 combines with J gene TRBJ2-6; D not certain. The input for sequencing was PBMCs, taken before treatment. In nucleotides, the CDR3 is TGTGCCAGCAGCCGGTCGCTGTCGTCTTCTGGGGCCAACGTCCTGACTTTC. It translates to CASSRSLSSSGANVLTF.